Listed here are 29 T cell receptor beta chains from one sample, sequenced in a study of blood T cells in healthy people across ages. A J-beta primer mix and a sample-barcoded 5' primer were used in a second PCR of roughly 7 to 12 cycles. TCRdb independently ran MiXCR on the 5' RACE reads; one entry per CDR3 protein. The sample includes about 630,000 distinct CDR3 sequences, under 25% seen only once; the top ten take roughly 3.9%. Sequences were obtained from blood. These receptors came from a man between 65 and 85 years old in good health.

The chain links TRBV7-8 to TRBJ2-5; the D is unclear. CDR1 is SGHVS and CDR2 is FQNEAQ in the germline V gene. The CDR3 spans 15 residues. Trimming took 1 base from V and 4 from J, leaving 13 bases between them. The CDR3 loop reads CASSLEPLKRETQYF. Here the CDR3 DNA reads TGTGCCAGCAGCTTAGAACCTCTCAAAAGAGAGACCCAGTACTTC.

This rearrangement joins TRBV14 to TRBJ1-2, with D maybe TRBD1 (6 bases). The length of the CDR3 is 15 residues. V lost 2 bases and J 0 bases, leaving 10 bases between the germline ends. Germline CDR1 is SGHDN and CDR2 is FVKESK. The CDR3 DNA is TGTGCCAGCAGCCAACCGGGGACATCTAACTATGGCTACACCTTC. Protein product: CASSQPGTSNYGYTF.

Many counts were recorded for this clonotype. The chain joins TRBV15 to TRBJ2-6; unclear D gene. CDR1 LNHNV and CDR2 YYDKDF come from the germline V gene (reference sequence). This CDR3 is 15 amino acids long. Trimming stripped 1 base from V and 0 bases from J, with 4 bases between. CDR3 loop: CATSRVTSGANVLTF. The CDR3 bases are TGTGCCACCAGCAGAGTGACCTCTGGGGCCAACGTCCTGACTTTC.

This clonotype was seen a few times. V is TRBV6-2 or TRBV6-3 and J is TRBJ1-1, with unresolved D. The CDR3 runs 13 residues. CDR1 and CDR2 (germline): MNHEY, SVGEGT. The V and J ends lost 3 bases and 11 bases respectively, with 16 bases between them. The CDR3 loop reads CASSYRRLSGAFF. In DNA, the CDR3 is TGTGCCAGCAGTTATCGTCGGTTGTCGGGGGCTTTCTTT.

V and J are TRBV7-2 and TRBJ2-5, with 7 nucleotides matching TRBD1. Germline-derived CDR1 and CDR2 are SGHTA and FQGNSA. J was trimmed by 2 bases and V by 3 bases; bases with no gene match: 3. The CDR3 extends over 14 amino acids. In DNA form, the CDR3 reads TGTGCCAGCAGCTTCTCGACAGGGCAAGAGACCCAGTACTTC. Translated: CASSFSTGQETQYF.

Ten or more counts support this clonotype. This chain links TRBV30 with TRBJ2-3; D perhaps matches TRBD1 (6 bases). Germline CDR1 GTSNPN, CDR2 SVGIG (reference sequence). The CDR3 totals 14 residues. The ends were cut back, 0 bases at V and 1 base at J, with 8 bases in the middle. CDR3 protein: CAWSVGGGTDTQYF. The CDR3, as DNA: TGTGCCTGGAGTGTAGGGGGAGGCACAGATACGCAGTATTTT.

This clonotype has only a few counts. The chain has TRBV6-1 and TRBJ2-5, with unresolved D. The assigned J gene may be wrong: the sequence end matches TRBJ2-1 better. The germline V gene has CDR1 MNHNS and CDR2 SASEGT. This CDR3 has 13 residues. CDR3 region: CASSITGYNEQFF. The CDR3 DNA is TGTGCCAGCAGTATCACTGGATACAATGAGCAGTTCTTC.

The chain employs TRBV29-1 and TRBJ1-1; D is possibly TRBD1 (5 bases). Germline CDR1 SQVTM, CDR2 ANQGSEA. V dropped 7 bases and J dropped 0 bases, with 9 bases sitting between them. This CDR3 spans 12 amino acids. The CDR3 is CSARQLNTEAFF. The CDR3 coding sequence is TGCAGCGCTCGACAGCTGAACACTGAAGCTTTCTTT.

The rearrangement uses TRBV12-3 or TRBV12-4 and TRBJ2-7, with 14 bases fitting TRBD2. Trimming took 7 bases from V and 7 from J; bases not matched to a gene: 6. This CDR3 region has 14 residues. The CDR3 loop is CASTTSGRAGEQYF. The CDR3 region has the DNA TGTGCCAGCACGACTAGCGGGAGGGCCGGGGAGCAGTACTTC.

This clonotype was counted only a few times. This rearrangement joins TRBV5-5 to TRBJ2-7; D not resolved. CDR3 size: 14 residues. CDR1 SGHKS and CDR2 YYEKEE come from the germline V gene (reference sequence). V lost 4 bases and J 2 bases, leaving 13 bases between the germline ends. The DNA of the CDR3 is TGTGCCAGCAGCCGAGAAGGATCGACCTACGAGCAGTACTTC. Its translation is CASSREGSTYEQYF. Based on the CDR3 plus reference TRBV5-5 and TRBJ2-7, the full variable domain is DAGVTQSPTHLIKTRGQQVTLRCSPISGHKSVSWYQQVLGQGPQFIFQYYEKEERGRGNFPDRFSARQFPNYSSELNVNALLLGDSALYLCASSREGSTYEQYFGPGTRLTVT.

Only a few counts were recorded for this clonotype. This chain links TRBV5-1 with TRBJ2-3; 7 bases fit TRBD2. Per germline, CDR1 SGHRS and CDR2 YFSETQ. The J segment lost 2 bases and the V segment lost 7 bases, leaving 10 bases of the junction unmatched. There are 15 residues in the CDR3. The CDR3 nucleotides read TGCGCCAGCGGGCTAGCGGAGCAATACACAGATACGCAGTATTTT. Translation: CASGLAEQYTDTQYF. Full variable domain (missing parts from reference TRBV5-1 and TRBJ2-3): KAGVTQTPRYLIKTRGQQVTLSCSPISGHRSVSWYQQTPGQGLQFLFEYFSETQRNKGNFPGRFSGRQFSNSRSEMNVSTLELGDSALYLCASGLAEQYTDTQYFGPGTRLTVL.

V is TRBV20-1 and J is TRBJ2-7; 7 bases fit TRBD1. Germline V gene lookup returns CDR1 DFQATT and CDR2 SNEGSKA (reference sequence). The CDR3 totals 15 residues. J was trimmed by 0 bases and V by 6 bases; bases with no gene match: 11. Written as DNA, the CDR3 is TGCAGTGCGAACCCTAGAACAGGGGCCTCCTACGAGCAGTACTTC. As protein: CSANPRTGASYEQYF.

This clonotype has just a few counts. V is TRBV20-1 and J is TRBJ2-5; 12 nucleotides line up with TRBD2. The J call is uncertain, as TRBJ2-7 better fits the DNA end. The germline V gene encodes CDR1 DFQATT and CDR2 SNEGSKA (reference sequence). CDR3 length: 16 amino acids. CDR3 protein: CSARGASGRALNEQYF. In DNA, the CDR3 is TGCAGTGCTAGGGGGGCTAGCGGGAGGGCCCTTAACGAGCAGTACTTC.

This clonotype was seen a handful of times. This sequence joins TRBV4-1 and TRBJ2-5; D tentatively reads TRBD1 or TRBD2 (6 bases each). Germline V lookup: CDR1 MGHRA, CDR2 YSYEKL. CDR3 length: 13 residues. Trimming shortened V by 3 bases and J by 4 bases, and 9 bases separated the two germline ends. CDR3 DNA: TGCGCCAGCAGCCAGTGGGGGGCAGAGACCCAGTACTTC. Translated, it gives CASSQWGAETQYF.

The genes are TRBV20-1 and TRBJ2-1; 11 nucleotides match TRBD2. This CDR3 has 14 amino acids. With V trimmed by 6 bases and J by 7 bases, 8 bases remained unmatched. Germline lookup yields CDR1 DFQATT and CDR2 SNEGSKA (reference sequence). The DNA of the CDR3 is TGCAGTGCCTCCGGGACTAGCGGTGAGAATGAGCAGTTCTTC. Protein product: CSASGTSGENEQFF.

On this clonotype itself: This may arise from a read error, as a much more abundant clone is one base away. The rearrangement uses TRBV7-9 and TRBJ2-7; the D call may be TRBD1 or TRBD2 (5 bases each). There are 12 residues in the CDR3. Germline lookup yields CDR1 SEHNR and CDR2 FQNEAQ (reference sequence). CDR3 loop: CTSSPGPYEQYF. DNA for the CDR3: TGTACCAGCAGCCCGGGACCCTACGAGCAGTACTTC.

This clonotype was detected a few times. J is TRBJ2-7 and V is TRBV29-1, with D perhaps TRBD2 (6 bases). From germline, CDR1 is SQVTM and CDR2 ANQGSEA. The CDR3 consists of 13 residues. V was pared by 6 bases and J by 2 bases, with 14 bases between. CDR3 DNA sequence: TGCAGCGTCGAGGGACTTGGACCCTACGAGCAGTACTTC. Protein: CSVEGLGPYEQYF.

This chain joins TRBV7-2 and TRBJ2-1; the D gene could be TRBD1 or TRBD2 (6 bases each). With 5 bases removed from V and 6 bases from J, the gap between germline ends came to 11 bases. Looked up from germline, CDR1 is SGHTA and CDR2 is FQGNSA. This CDR3 spans 13 amino acids. The DNA for the CDR3 is TGTGCCAGCAGCATGAGGGGGGCCAATGAGCAGTTCTTC. It specifies CASSMRGANEQFF.

To note about this clonotype: In this CDR3 the conserved last residue, phenylalanine or tryptophan, is missing, so a read error is likely. The chain joins TRBV7-9 to TRBJ2-1, with a tentative D call TRBD1 (6 bases). The V end was cut by 1 base, the J end by 8 bases, with 21 bases between. CDR1 is SEHNR, CDR2 FQNEAQ, per germline (reference sequence). There are 17 residues in the CDR3. The CDR3 sequence is CASSLGARGSGDDEQFS. CDR3 bases: TGTGCCAGCAGCTTAGGAGCCAGAGGGTCAGGGGACGATGAGCAGTTCTCC.

This clonotype was observed many times. The rearrangement uses TRBV4-1 and TRBJ2-3; 13 bases fit TRBD2. From germline, CDR1 is MGHRA and CDR2 YSYEKL. The CDR3 length is 16 residues. Unmatched junction bases numbered 4, after V lost 4 bases and J lost 3 bases. This CDR3 reads CASSRAGLAGTDTQYF. CDR3 nucleotides: TGCGCCAGCAGCCGGGCGGGACTAGCGGGAACAGATACGCAGTATTTT.

This clonotype was found a few times. The rearrangement links TRBV12-3 or TRBV12-4 to TRBJ1-5, with unresolved D. V was cut by 1 base and J by 5 bases, with 6 bases left in between. This CDR3 region has 13 residues. The CDR3 DNA is TGTGCCAGCAGTTTAGGGCAGGATCAGCCCCAGCATTTT. The encoded protein is CASSLGQDQPQHF.

The V and J genes are TRBV29-1 and TRBJ2-1; 10 bases line up with TRBD1. The length of the CDR3 is 13 residues. Germline-derived CDR1 and CDR2 are SQVTM and ANQGSEA. The J segment lost 6 bases and the V segment lost 7 bases, leaving 6 bases of the junction unmatched. The CDR3 is CSAGQGVFNEQFF. The CDR3 nucleotides read TGCAGCGCTGGACAGGGGGTATTCAATGAGCAGTTCTTC.

This clonotype was found a few times. This rearrangement joins TRBV20-1 to TRBJ2-7; D remains ambiguous. The CDR3 is 13 amino acids. Germline CDR1 reads DFQATT; CDR2 reads SNEGSKA (reference sequence). Trimming took off 7 bases at V and 4 bases at J, with 17 bases between the two ends. CDR3 residues: CSGLQDLEYEQYF. The DNA of the CDR3 is TGCAGTGGCCTACAAGATCTGGAGTACGAGCAGTACTTC.

This clonotype was counted between two and nine times. The gene calls are TRBV10-3 and TRBJ2-2; 7 nucleotides agree with TRBD1. With 0 bases clipped from V and 3 bases from J, the junction kept 4 bases outside the gene matches. This CDR3 comprises 16 residues. The germline V gene encodes CDR1 ENHRY and CDR2 SYGVKD. The CDR3 DNA reads TGTGCCATCAGTGAGTCACGGGACAGTTACACCGGGGAGCTGTTTTTT. Its protein product is CAISESRDSYTGELFF.

A few counts support this clonotype. The chain is built from TRBV11-1 and TRBJ2-7, with TRBD2 matching over 11 bases. The CDR3 runs to 16 residues. Germline lookup yields CDR1 SGHAT and CDR2 FQDESV (reference sequence). V trimming: 0 bases; J trimming: 4 bases; junction bases outside the gene matches: 5. CDR3 sequence: CASSLATSGTSYEQYF. In nucleotides, the CDR3 is TGTGCCAGCAGCTTAGCGACTAGCGGGACGTCGTACGAGCAGTACTTC.

Remarks on this clonotype: Germline is not matched at one junction end, which may reflect a read error. The rearrangement joins TRBV30 to TRBJ2-7; TRBD2 matches at 7 bases. The germline gives CDR1 GTSNPN, CDR2 SVGIG (reference sequence). The CDR3 loop spans 15 amino acids. The CDR3 DNA reads as TGTGTCTGGAGTCCACTGGGAGGGGCTCCACACGAGCAGTACTTC. This encodes CVWSPLGGAPHEQYF.

The chain is built from TRBV15 and TRBJ2-5; 8 bases align to TRBD1. The V and J ends lost 0 bases and 2 bases, in that order; junction bases with no gene match: 5. This CDR3 contains 16 residues. Germline-derived CDR1 and CDR2 are LNHNV and YYDKDF (reference sequence). In nucleotides, the CDR3 is TGTGCCACCAGCAGAGATTTCCGGACAGGGCAAGAGACCCAGTACTTC. Translating it yields CATSRDFRTGQETQYF. Drawing the rest from reference TRBV15 and TRBJ2-5, the complete variable domain is DAMVIQNPRYQVTQFGKPVTLSCSQTLNHNVMYWYQQKSSQAPKLLFHYYDKDFNNEADTPDNFQSRRPNTSFCFLDIRSPGLGDTAMYLCATSRDFRTGQETQYFGPGTRLLVL.

The rearrangement links TRBV7-3 to TRBJ2-1; no clear D gene. The CDR3 length is 16 residues. V dropped 8 bases and J dropped 8 bases, with 25 bases sitting between them. Per the germline V gene, CDR1 is SGHTA and CDR2 is FQGTGA. This chain's CDR3 is CASGRHLIKDVHEQFF. The DNA for the CDR3 is TGTGCCAGCGGCCGACACCTAATTAAGGACGTTCATGAGCAGTTCTTC.

This clonotype was recorded a few times. The rearrangement joins TRBV25-1 to TRBJ1-2; D remains unclear. V gave up 1 base and J gave up 3 bases, with 9 bases separating them. The CDR3 runs 14 residues. Germline V gene sequence: CDR1 MGHDK, CDR2 SYGVNS. CDR3: CASSESGRDYGYTF. CDR3 sequence (DNA): TGTGCCAGCAGTGAATCCGGACGCGACTATGGCTACACCTTC.